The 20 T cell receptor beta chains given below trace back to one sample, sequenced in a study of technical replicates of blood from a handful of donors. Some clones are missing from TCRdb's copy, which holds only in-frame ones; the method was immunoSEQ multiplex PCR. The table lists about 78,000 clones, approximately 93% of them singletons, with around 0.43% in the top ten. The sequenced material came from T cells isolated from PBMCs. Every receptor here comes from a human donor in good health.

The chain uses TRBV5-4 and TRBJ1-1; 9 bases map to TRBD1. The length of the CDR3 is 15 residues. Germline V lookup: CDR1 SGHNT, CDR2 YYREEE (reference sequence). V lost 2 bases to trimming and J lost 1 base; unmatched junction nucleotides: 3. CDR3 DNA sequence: TGTGCCAGCAGCTTTACGACAGGGGGGAACACTGAAGCTTTCTTT. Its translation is CASSFTTGGNTEAFF.

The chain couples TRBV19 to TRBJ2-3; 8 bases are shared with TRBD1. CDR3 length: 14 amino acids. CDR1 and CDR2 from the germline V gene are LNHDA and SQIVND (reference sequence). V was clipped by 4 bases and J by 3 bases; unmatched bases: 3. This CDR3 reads CASSTDRETDTQYF. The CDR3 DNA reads TGTGCCAGTAGTACGGACAGGGAGACAGATACGCAGTATTTT. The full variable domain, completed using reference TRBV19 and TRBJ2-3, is DGGITQSPKYLFRKEGQNVTLSCEQNLNHDAMYWYRQDPGQGLRLIYYSQIVNDFQKGDIAEGYSVSREKKESFPLTVTSAQKNPTAFYLCASSTDRETDTQYFGPGTRLTVL.

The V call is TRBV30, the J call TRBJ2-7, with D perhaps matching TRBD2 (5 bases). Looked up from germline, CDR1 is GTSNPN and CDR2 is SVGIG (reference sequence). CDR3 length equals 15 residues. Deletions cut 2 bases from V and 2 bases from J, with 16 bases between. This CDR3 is CAWSQPEEGTYEQYF. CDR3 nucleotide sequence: TGTGCCTGGAGTCAGCCGGAGGAAGGGACCTACGAGCAGTACTTC.

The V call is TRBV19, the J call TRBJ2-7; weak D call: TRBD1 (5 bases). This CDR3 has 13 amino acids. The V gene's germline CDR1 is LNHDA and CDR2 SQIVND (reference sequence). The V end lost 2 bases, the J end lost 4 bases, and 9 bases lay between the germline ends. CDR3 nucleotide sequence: TGTGCCAGTAGTATAATCGACAGTTACGAGCAGTACTTC. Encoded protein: CASSIIDSYEQYF.

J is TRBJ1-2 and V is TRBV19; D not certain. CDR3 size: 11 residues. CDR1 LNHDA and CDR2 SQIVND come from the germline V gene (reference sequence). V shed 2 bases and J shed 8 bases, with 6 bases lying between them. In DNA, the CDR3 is TGTGCCAGTAGTATAAACTGGGGCTACACCTTC. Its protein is CASSINWGYTF.

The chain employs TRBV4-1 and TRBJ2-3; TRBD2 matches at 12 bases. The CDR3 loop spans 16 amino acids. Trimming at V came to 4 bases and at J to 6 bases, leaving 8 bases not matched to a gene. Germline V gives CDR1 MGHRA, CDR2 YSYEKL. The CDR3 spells CASSPRLAGVRDTQYF. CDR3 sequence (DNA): TGCGCCAGCAGCCCTAGACTAGCGGGAGTTAGGGATACGCAGTATTTT.

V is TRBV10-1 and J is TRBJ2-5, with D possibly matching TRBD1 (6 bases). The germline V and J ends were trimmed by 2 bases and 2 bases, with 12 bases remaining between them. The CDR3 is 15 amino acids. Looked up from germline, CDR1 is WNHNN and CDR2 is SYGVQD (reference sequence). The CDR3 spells CASSEGQGLQETQYF. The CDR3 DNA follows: TGCGCCAGCAGTGAGGGGCAGGGGCTTCAAGAGACCCAGTACTTC.

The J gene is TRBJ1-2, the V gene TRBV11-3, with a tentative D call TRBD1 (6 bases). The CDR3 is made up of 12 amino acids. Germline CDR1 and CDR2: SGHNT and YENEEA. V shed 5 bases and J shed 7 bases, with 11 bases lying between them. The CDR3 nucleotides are TGTGCCAGCAGCAAAACAGGGCTTGGCTACACCTTC. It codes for CASSKTGLGYTF.

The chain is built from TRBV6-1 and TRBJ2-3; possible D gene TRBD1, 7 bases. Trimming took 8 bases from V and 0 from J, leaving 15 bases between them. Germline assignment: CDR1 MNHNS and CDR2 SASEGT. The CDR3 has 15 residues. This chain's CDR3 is CASRRDSPSTDTQYF. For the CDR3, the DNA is TGTGCCAGCCGGCGGGACAGTCCTAGCACAGATACGCAGTATTTT.

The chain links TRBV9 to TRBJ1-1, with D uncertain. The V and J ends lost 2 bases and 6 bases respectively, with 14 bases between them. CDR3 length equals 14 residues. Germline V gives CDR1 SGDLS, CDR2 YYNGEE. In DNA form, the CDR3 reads TGTGCCAGCAGCGTGTCCCCATCTACCGCTGAAGCTTTCTTT. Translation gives CASSVSPSTAEAFF. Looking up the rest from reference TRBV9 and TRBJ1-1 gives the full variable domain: DSGVTQTPKHLITATGQRVTLRCSPRSGDLSVYWYQQSLDQGLQFLIQYYNGEERAKGNILERFSAQQFPDLHSELNLSSLELGDSALYFCASSVSPSTAEAFFGQGTRLTVV.

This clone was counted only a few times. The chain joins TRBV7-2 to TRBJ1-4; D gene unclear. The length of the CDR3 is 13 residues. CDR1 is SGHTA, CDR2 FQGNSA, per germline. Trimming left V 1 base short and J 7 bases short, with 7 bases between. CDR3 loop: CASSLGAVEKLFF. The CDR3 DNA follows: TGTGCCAGCAGCTTAGGGGCAGTTGAAAAACTGTTTTTT. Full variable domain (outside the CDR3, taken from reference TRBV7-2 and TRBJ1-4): GAGVSQSPSNKVTEKGKDVELRCDPISGHTALYWYRQSLGQGLEFLIYFQGNSAPDKSGLPSDRFSAERTGGSVSTLTIQRTQQEDSAVYLCASSLGAVEKLFFGSGTQLSVL.

In nucleotides, the CDR3 is TGCAGCGTTCAGTTGAACACTGAAGCTTTCTTT. This gives the protein CSVQLNTEAFF. V gene TRBV29-1 combines with J gene TRBJ1-1; D ambiguous. CDR3 length equals 11 residues. Trimming took 5 bases from V and 0 from J, leaving 4 bases between them. CDR1 and CDR2 from the germline V gene are SQVTM and ANQGSEA.

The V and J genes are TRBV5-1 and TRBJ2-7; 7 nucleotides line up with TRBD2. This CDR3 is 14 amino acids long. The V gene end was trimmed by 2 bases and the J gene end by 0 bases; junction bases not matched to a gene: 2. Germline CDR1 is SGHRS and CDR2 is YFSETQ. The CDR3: CASSLAGPSYEQYF. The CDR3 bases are TGCGCCAGCAGCTTAGCGGGGCCCTCCTACGAGCAGTACTTC.

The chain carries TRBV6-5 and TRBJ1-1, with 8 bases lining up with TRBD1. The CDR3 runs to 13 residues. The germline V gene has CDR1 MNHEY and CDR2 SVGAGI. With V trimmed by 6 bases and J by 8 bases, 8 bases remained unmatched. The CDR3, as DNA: TGTGCCAGCAGCCCACAGGGGGAAAACGAAGCTTTCTTT. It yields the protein CASSPQGENEAFF.

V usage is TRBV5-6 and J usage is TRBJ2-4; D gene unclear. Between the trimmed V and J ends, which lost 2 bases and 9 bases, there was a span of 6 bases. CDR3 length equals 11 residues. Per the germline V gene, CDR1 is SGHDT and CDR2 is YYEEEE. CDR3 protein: CASSFRFIQYF. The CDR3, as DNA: TGTGCCAGCAGCTTTAGATTCATTCAGTACTTC.

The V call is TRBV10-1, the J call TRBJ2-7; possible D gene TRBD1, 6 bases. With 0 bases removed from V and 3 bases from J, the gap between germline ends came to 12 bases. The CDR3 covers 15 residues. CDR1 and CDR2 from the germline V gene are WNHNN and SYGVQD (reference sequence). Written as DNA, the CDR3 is TGCGCCAGCAGTGAGTCGATCGAAGGGGGCTACGAGCAGTACTTC. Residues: CASSESIEGGYEQYF.

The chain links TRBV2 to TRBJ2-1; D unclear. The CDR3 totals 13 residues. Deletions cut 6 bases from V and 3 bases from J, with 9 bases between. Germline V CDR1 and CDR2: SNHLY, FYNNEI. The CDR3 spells CASSLIVYNEQFF. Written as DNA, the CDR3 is TGTGCCAGCAGCCTAATCGTCTACAATGAGCAGTTCTTC.

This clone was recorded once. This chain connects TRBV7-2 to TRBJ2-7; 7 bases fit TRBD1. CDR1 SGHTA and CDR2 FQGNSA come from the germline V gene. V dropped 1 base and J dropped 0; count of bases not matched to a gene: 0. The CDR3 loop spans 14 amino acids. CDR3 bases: TGTGCCAGCAGCTTAGACAGGGGCTCCTACGAGCAGTACTTC. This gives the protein CASSLDRGSYEQYF.

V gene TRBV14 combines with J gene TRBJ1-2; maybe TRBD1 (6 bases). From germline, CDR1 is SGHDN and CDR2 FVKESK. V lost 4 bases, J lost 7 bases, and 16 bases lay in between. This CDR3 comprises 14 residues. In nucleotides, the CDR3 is TGTGCCAGCAGCCGCACCCGGGGAGGGGGTGGCTACACCTTC. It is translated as CASSRTRGGGGYTF.

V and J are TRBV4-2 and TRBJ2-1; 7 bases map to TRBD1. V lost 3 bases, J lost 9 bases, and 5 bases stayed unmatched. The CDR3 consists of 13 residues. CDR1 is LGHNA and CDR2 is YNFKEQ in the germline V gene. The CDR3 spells CASSQSNRGEQFF. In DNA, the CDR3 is TGTGCCAGCAGCCAGAGTAACAGGGGTGAGCAGTTCTTC.